This paragraph reports one TCR beta chain. The data were obtained in a study of T cells expressing NK-cell markers. Study-level background: Each TCR beta repertoire originated in sorted T cells that were CD3+CD56+NKG2C+, CD3+CD56+NKG2C- or CD3+CD56-NKG2C+.

TCRdb reprocessed the 5' RACE reads and keeps a single row for each CDR3 protein, giving no DNA. The sample table sets out 300,000 to 450,000 distinct CDR3 sequences. The origin of this receptor is a man between 18 and 69 years old in good health. Sample: blood T cells: a sorted CD56 or NKG2C T cell subset, CD4+ or CD8+ T cells, or bulk PBMC T cells (not recorded which).

The CDR3 here is CASSLDPAGGYNSPLHF. V gene TRBV11-2 combines with J gene TRBJ1-6; TCRdb reports TRBD1, a call that lacks DNA to check it against. The CDR3 sequence is 17 residues long. Germline V gene data show CDR1 as SGHAT and CDR2 as FQNNGV.